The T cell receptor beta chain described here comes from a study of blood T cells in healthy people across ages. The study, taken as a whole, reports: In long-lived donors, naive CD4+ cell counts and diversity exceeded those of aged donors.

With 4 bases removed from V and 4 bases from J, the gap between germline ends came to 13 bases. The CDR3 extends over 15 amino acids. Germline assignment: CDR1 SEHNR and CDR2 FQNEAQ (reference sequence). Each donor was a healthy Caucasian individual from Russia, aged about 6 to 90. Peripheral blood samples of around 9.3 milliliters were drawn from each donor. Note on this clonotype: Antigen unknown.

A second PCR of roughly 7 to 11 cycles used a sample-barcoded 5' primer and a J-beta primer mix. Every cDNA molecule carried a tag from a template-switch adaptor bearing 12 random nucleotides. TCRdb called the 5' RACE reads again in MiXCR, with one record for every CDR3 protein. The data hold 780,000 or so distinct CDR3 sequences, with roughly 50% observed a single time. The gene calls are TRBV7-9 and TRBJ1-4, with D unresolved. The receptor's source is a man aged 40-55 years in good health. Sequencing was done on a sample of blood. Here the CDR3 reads CASSSRTSYNEKLFF. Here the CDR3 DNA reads TGTGCCAGCAGCTCAAGGACCAGTTATAATGAAAAACTGTTTTTT.